This T cell receptor (beta chain) was documented in a study of blood T cell repertoires in COVID-19. This CDR3 has 14 amino acids. The germline CDR1 and CDR2 sequences are SGHRS and YFSETQ. Trimming removed 3 bases at V and 6 bases at J, with 16 bases between. Profiling relied on immunoSEQ multiplex PCR, and the TCRdb table lists in-frame clones only, not all of them. The sample lists fewer than 350,000 clones, approximately 81% occurring once. V usage is TRBV5-1 and J usage is TRBJ2-7, with D maybe TRBD2 (5 bases). Source material: PBMCs or T cells enriched from blood (not recorded which). The clonotype was recovered from a woman in her fifties or sixties who had recovered from COVID-19. The CDR3 DNA reads TGCGCCAGCAGCTGGTGGGGTAAGGACTCCGAGCAGTACTTC. Its translation is CASSWWGKDSEQYF.